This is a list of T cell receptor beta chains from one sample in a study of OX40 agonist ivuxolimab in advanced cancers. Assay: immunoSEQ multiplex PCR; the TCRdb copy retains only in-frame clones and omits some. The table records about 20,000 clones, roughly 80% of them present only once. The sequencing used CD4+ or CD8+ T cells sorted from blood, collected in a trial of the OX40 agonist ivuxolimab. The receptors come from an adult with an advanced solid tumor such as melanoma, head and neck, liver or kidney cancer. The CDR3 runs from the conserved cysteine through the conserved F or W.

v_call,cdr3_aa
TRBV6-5,CASSGVGGNQPQHF
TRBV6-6,CASMDEFGPGELFF
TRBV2,CASDGGSSYEQYF
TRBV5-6,CASSLYRSETQYF
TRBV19,CASSIPLPSSYNEQFF
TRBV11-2,CASSPRLDLKNIQYF
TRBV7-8,CASSPLPGNYGYTF
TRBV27,CASSALPGLVLEQFF
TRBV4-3,CASSQDLRTTEKLFF
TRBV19,CASSMASEGRPNSYEQYF
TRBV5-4,CASSLPFSSYNEQFF
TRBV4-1,CASSQGGRDYEQYF
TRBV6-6,CASSYGGGFEQYF
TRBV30,CAWRNGRGYGYTF
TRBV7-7,CASSLGEAGELFF
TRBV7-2,CASSLGAWAFF
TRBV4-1,CASSQGSSYEQYF
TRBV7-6,CASSLGGPDGYEQYF
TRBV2,CASIQLAGDVDTQYF
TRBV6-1,CASSEAYRMNTEAFF
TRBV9,CASSANRFTDTQYF
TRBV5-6,CASSLQGAGANVLTF
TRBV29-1,CSVESVLGDSQETQYF
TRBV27,CASSPETGANEKLFF
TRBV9,CASRSLGYTF
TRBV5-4,CASSYGDRGYGYTF
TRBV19,CASSARQGAPTEAFF
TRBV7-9,CASSLDVFGRETQYF
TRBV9,CASSVAGQAAESYTF
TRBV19,CASSTPTGMDYGCTF
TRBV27,CASSLVGTVYNEQFF
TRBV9,CASSPESLGDYEQYF
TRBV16,CASSHAGGNEQYF
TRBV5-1,CASSFYDPQETQYF
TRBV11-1,CASSLLGQTQYF
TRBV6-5,CASSYSSTMNTEAFF
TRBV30,CAWSPTDSWSGYTF
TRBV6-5,CASGTPATNEKLFF
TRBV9,CASSRTGGTDTQYF
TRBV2,CASLGAASTDTQYF